These 32 T cell receptor beta chains share one sample of origin, sequenced in a study of blood T cell repertoires in COVID-19. Some clones are missing from TCRdb's copy, which holds only in-frame ones; the method was immunoSEQ multiplex PCR. The sample has just over 350,000 clones; 87% are singletons. The source material was PBMCs or T cells enriched from blood (not recorded which). The receptor source for this set is a woman in her twenties or thirties who had recovered from COVID-19.

This chain links TRBV28 with TRBJ2-7; the match to TRBD2 covers 9 bases. The CDR3 has 15 residues. Germline lookup yields CDR1 MDHEN and CDR2 SYDVKM. Germline trimming cut 6 bases from V and 4 bases from J; bases unmatched to any gene: 10. This chain's CDR3 is CASSPPTSGKYEQYF. DNA for the CDR3: TGTGCCAGCAGCCCCCCGACTAGCGGAAAGTACGAGCAGTACTTC.

V usage is TRBV19 and J usage is TRBJ2-2; 8 positions match TRBD2. After removal of 6 bases from V and 4 bases from J, the junction contained 10 bases not matched to a gene. The CDR3 runs to 16 residues. Germline loops: CDR1 LNHDA, CDR2 SQIVND (reference sequence). The CDR3 region is CASSPREGRVTGELFF. Written as DNA, the CDR3 is TGTGCCAGTAGCCCCCGGGAGGGGAGGGTCACCGGGGAGCTGTTTTTT.

This clone was detected only once. The chain couples TRBV5-1 to TRBJ1-1; D gene uncertain. The CDR3 consists of 14 residues. Trimming cost V 3 bases and J 3 bases, with 12 bases left between them. Germline CDR1 and CDR2: SGHRS and YFSETQ. CDR3 DNA sequence: TGCGCCAGCAGCTCTAATCAGCAGGACACTGAAGCTTTCTTT. As protein: CASSSNQQDTEAFF. The whole variable domain, remainder taken from reference TRBV5-1 and TRBJ1-1, is KAGVTQTPRYLIKTRGQQVTLSCSPISGHRSVSWYQQTPGQGLQFLFEYFSETQRNKGNFPGRFSGRQFSNSRSEMNVSTLELGDSALYLCASSSNQQDTEAFFGQGTRLTVV.

The sample holds a few counts of this clone. The genes are TRBV7-9 and TRBJ1-6; TRBD1 is a possible D gene (5 bases). Trimming removed 2 bases at V and 8 bases at J, with 10 bases between. The CDR3 has 14 residues. Germline V gene sequence: CDR1 SEHNR, CDR2 FQNEAQ (reference sequence). The CDR3 spells CASSLLGQDSPLHF. CDR3 sequence (DNA): TGTGCCAGCAGCTTATTGGGGCAGGATTCACCCCTCCACTTT.

The CDR3 loop is CASSPPRWQDYQETQYF. DNA of the CDR3: TGTGCCAGCAGCCCCCCAAGGTGGCAGGACTACCAAGAGACCCAGTACTTC. The rearrangement joins TRBV3-1 (or the pseudogene TRBV3-2) to TRBJ2-5, with D perhaps matching TRBD2 (5 bases). The CDR3 has 17 residues. The V gene lost 4 bases and the J gene lost 0 bases, with 18 bases spanning the gap. Germline CDR1 is LGHDT and CDR2 is YNNKEL (reference sequence).

V is TRBV19 and J is TRBJ2-1; 11 nucleotides match TRBD2. Germline CDR1 reads LNHDA; CDR2 reads SQIVND (reference sequence). CDR3 length: 16 residues. Trimming at V came to 4 bases and at J to 4 bases, leaving 6 bases not matched to a gene. CDR3 DNA sequence: TGTGCCAGTAGTACAGCTCTAGCGGGGGGATACAATGAGCAGTTCTTC. It yields the protein CASSTALAGGYNEQFF.

V usage is TRBV11-3 and J usage is TRBJ2-7; TRBD2 matches 9 bases. The J segment lost 3 bases and the V segment lost 5 bases, leaving 5 bases of the junction unmatched. Germline V gene lookup returns CDR1 SGHNT and CDR2 YENEEA. This CDR3 is 14 amino acids long. The chain's CDR3 is CASSIAGDSYEQYF. In nucleotides, the CDR3 is TGTGCCAGCAGCATAGCGGGGGACAGCTACGAGCAGTACTTC.

This clone occurred a few times. The chain recombines TRBV5-8 with TRBJ2-2; 8 nucleotides match TRBD1. Germline lookup yields CDR1 SGHTS and CDR2 YDEGEE. The V segment lost 4 bases and the J segment 3 bases; nucleotides outside the gene matches: 14. This CDR3 spans 18 amino acids. CDR3 DNA sequence: TGTGCCAGCAGCCTAGACGGGACAGGCCTAGGGGACACCGGGGAGCTGTTTTTT. Its protein is CASSLDGTGLGDTGELFF. The full variable domain, its missing parts supplied by reference TRBV5-8 and TRBJ2-2, is EAGVTQSPTHLIKTRGQQATLRCSPISGHTSVYWYQQALGLGLQFLLWYDEGEERNRGNFPPRFSGRQFPNYSSELNVNALELEDSALYLCASSLDGTGLGDTGELFFGEGSRLTVL.

The chain links TRBV5-6 to TRBJ1-5, with a possible D match to TRBD1 (6 bases). Germline V gene data show CDR1 as SGHDT and CDR2 as YYEEEE. Trimming took off 4 bases at V and 3 bases at J, with 14 bases between the two ends. CDR3 length: 15 residues. CDR3 region: CASSRKDRLNQPQHF. In DNA, the CDR3 is TGTGCCAGCAGCCGAAAAGACAGGCTCAATCAGCCCCAGCATTTT.

V gene TRBV12-5 combines with J gene TRBJ1-1; TRBD1 is a possible D gene (5 bases). Germline-derived CDR1 and CDR2 are LGHNT and FRNRAP. The CDR3 contains 16 residues. V lost 3 bases and J lost 3, with 17 bases in between. DNA of the CDR3: TGTGCTAGTGGTTTTATGCCCCGGACAAAGGACACTGAAGCTTTCTTT. Translating gives CASGFMPRTKDTEAFF.

The rearrangement links TRBV12-3 or TRBV12-4 to TRBJ2-5; D gene unclear. V dropped 6 bases and J dropped 4 bases, with 12 bases sitting between them. The CDR3 totals 13 residues. The CDR3, as DNA: TGTGCCAGCAGCGCCGGAGCGAGAGAGACCCAGTACTTC. This encodes CASSAGARETQYF.

The chain links TRBV21-1 to TRBJ2-7; TRBD2, the D gene given by the table, was not confirmed from the DNA. TRBV21-1 is a listed pseudogene. CDR3 size: 11 residues. The CDR3 nucleotides read TGTGCCAGCAGCACCCTTTACGAGCAGTACTTC. Its translation is CASSTLYEQYF.

This clone occurred once. This chain joins TRBV2 and TRBJ2-7; 11 bases align to TRBD2. J gave up 2 bases and V 8 bases, and 5 bases lay outside the gene matches. Germline V CDR1 and CDR2: SNHLY, FYNNEI. There are 14 residues in the CDR3. CDR3: CASSIAGGPYEQYF. The CDR3 nucleotides read TGTGCCAGCTCCATAGCGGGGGGGCCCTACGAGCAGTACTTC.

The genes are TRBV15 and TRBJ2-6; no reliable D call. Looked up from germline, CDR1 is LNHNV and CDR2 is YYDKDF (reference sequence). V was cut by 6 bases and J by 4 bases, with 10 bases left in between. This CDR3 contains 14 residues. CDR3 bases: TGTGCCACCAGGATCTTGACAGGGGCCAACGTCCTGACTTTC. Translated, it gives CATRILTGANVLTF.

The chain couples TRBV29-1 to TRBJ1-4; 8 bases match TRBD1. J gave up 8 bases and V 5 bases, and 7 bases lay outside the gene matches. The CDR3 consists of 13 residues. Germline loops: CDR1 SQVTM, CDR2 ANQGSEA. CDR3 DNA: TGCAGCGTTATAGCAGGGGGCAGAGAAAAACTGTTTTTT. This translates into CSVIAGGREKLFF. Filled out from reference TRBV29-1 and TRBJ1-4, the complete variable domain reads SAVISQKPSRDICQRGTSLTIQCQVDSQVTMMFWYRQQPGQSLTLIATANQGSEATYESGFVIDKFPISRPNLTFSTLTVSNMSPEDSSIYLCSVIAGGREKLFFGSGTQLSVL.

The chain has TRBV19 and TRBJ2-1, with 8 bases aligning to TRBD2. V was clipped by 5 bases and J by 6 bases; unmatched bases: 6. CDR3 length: 14 amino acids. Germline V gene lookup returns CDR1 LNHDA and CDR2 SQIVND (reference sequence). CDR3 in amino acids: CASSGPTSGNEQFF. CDR3 nucleotide sequence: TGTGCCAGTAGTGGCCCCACTAGCGGCAATGAGCAGTTCTTC.

This clone was seen just once. The V and J genes are TRBV5-1 and TRBJ2-1; 7 bases fit TRBD2. The CDR3 consists of 17 residues. Germline V gene lookup returns CDR1 SGHRS and CDR2 YFSETQ. V was pared by 4 bases and J by 5 bases, with 15 bases of the junction left unmatched. CDR3 in amino acids: CASSTGSGAGFHNEQFF. CDR3 nucleotide sequence: TGCGCCAGCAGCACGGGGAGCGGGGCAGGGTTTCACAATGAGCAGTTCTTC.

The chain is built from TRBV7-6 and TRBJ2-2; D might be TRBD2 (7 bases). Trimming removed 2 bases from V and 0 bases from J, with 13 bases in between. The CDR3 runs 17 residues. Germline V gives CDR1 SGHVS, CDR2 FNYEAQ. CDR3 nucleotide sequence: TGTGCCAGCAGCTTAAGCAGGGGAGGGGCGAACACCGGGGAGCTGTTTTTT. Its translation: CASSLSRGGANTGELFF.

V gene TRBV5-3 combines with J gene TRBJ2-1; D not resolved. TRBV5-3 is recorded as an ORF, its role being uncertain. V was shortened by 3 bases and J by 5 bases, with 39 bases between the two germline ends. The length of the CDR3 is 23 residues. For the CDR3, the DNA is TGTGCCAGAAGCTGTGGCCCCTTCGCTAAACGAAACCCCAGTAGCTCACTAAACAATGAGCAGTTCTTC. As protein: CARSCGPFAKRNPSSSLNNEQFF.

Concerning this clone itself: Different DNA sequences within this sample yield the same CDR3. V is TRBV28 and J is TRBJ1-1, with D uncertain. Per the germline V gene, CDR1 is MDHEN and CDR2 is SYDVKM. V was pared by 2 bases and J by 1 base, with 8 bases between. This CDR3 has 14 residues. The CDR3: CASSLGRGNTEAFF. In DNA form, the CDR3 reads TGTGCCAGCAGTTTAGGCCGGGGGAACACTGAAGCTTTCTTT.

The rearrangement joins TRBV7-2 to TRBJ1-3; tentatively, D is TRBD1 (6 bases). The CDR3 is made up of 14 amino acids. Trimming left V 3 bases short and J 4 bases short, with 10 bases between. CDR1 is SGHTA and CDR2 is FQGNSA in the germline V gene. In DNA, the CDR3 is TGTGCCAGCAGCTTCGACAGGACCGGAAACACCATATATTTT. The encoded protein is CASSFDRTGNTIYF.

This chain links TRBV19 with TRBJ2-7; the match to TRBD1 covers 9 bases. CDR3 length equals 15 residues. Per the germline V gene, CDR1 is LNHDA and CDR2 is SQIVND (reference sequence). V lost 3 bases and J lost 3; bases outside the gene matches: 6. CDR3 sequence reads: CASSISGTGFYEQYF. The CDR3 nucleotides read TGTGCCAGTAGTATTTCGGGGACAGGGTTCTACGAGCAGTACTTC.

The gene calls are TRBV5-6 and TRBJ2-2; a possible D gene is TRBD2 (5 bases). There are 17 residues in the CDR3. Germline-derived CDR1 and CDR2 are SGHDT and YYEEEE. Trimming stripped 3 bases from V and 4 bases from J, with 19 bases between. CDR3 in amino acids: CASSSDLEEVGTGELFF. CDR3 sequence (DNA): TGTGCCAGCAGCTCCGACCTCGAGGAGGTGGGCACCGGGGAGCTGTTTTTT.

This clone was observed a few times. The rearrangement links TRBV7-9 to TRBJ1-1, with D unresolved. The V gene lost 4 bases and the J gene lost 0 bases, with 12 bases spanning the gap. This CDR3 region has 15 residues. The germline gives CDR1 SEHNR, CDR2 FQNEAQ (reference sequence). The CDR3, as DNA: TGTGCCAGCAGCTCGCCCAACAGCCTGAACACTGAAGCTTTCTTT. This sequence encodes CASSSPNSLNTEAFF. The complete variable domain, with remaining parts taken from reference TRBV7-9 and TRBJ1-1, reads DTGVSQNPRHKITKRGQNVTFRCDPISEHNRLYWYRQTLGQGPEFLTYFQNEAQLEKSRLLSDRFSAERPKGSFSTLEIQRTEQGDSAMYLCASSSPNSLNTEAFFGQGTRLTVV.

The rearrangement joins TRBV24-1 to TRBJ2-1, with 10 bases fitting TRBD2. The J segment lost 3 bases and the V segment lost 2 bases, leaving 3 bases of the junction unmatched. The CDR3 is made up of 16 amino acids. The germline V gene encodes CDR1 KGHDR and CDR2 SFDVKD. CDR3 sequence: CATSDSSGGNYNEQFF. In DNA, the CDR3 is TGTGCCACCAGTGATTCTAGCGGGGGCAACTACAATGAGCAGTTCTTC.

This clone was detected only once. This chain joins TRBV5-1 and TRBJ1-1; D remains ambiguous. This CDR3 is built from 13 residues. The ends were cut back, 0 bases at V and 6 bases at J, with 9 bases in the middle. CDR1 and CDR2 from the germline V gene are SGHRS and YFSETQ. Written as DNA, the CDR3 is TGCGCCAGCAGCTTGGTGGTGAGCGCTGAAGCTTTCTTT. Amino acids: CASSLVVSAEAFF.

The chain employs TRBV12-3 or TRBV12-4 and TRBJ2-3; D is unresolved. Trimming pared 9 bases from V and 1 base from J, leaving 11 bases between. CDR3 length equals 13 residues. The CDR3 DNA is TGTGCCAGTCAAGACTGGGGCACAGATACGCAGTATTTT. Translation: CASQDWGTDTQYF.

The chain joins TRBV1 to TRBJ2-2; TRBD2, the table's D call, lacks a check against the DNA. TRBV1 is assigned pseudogene status. This CDR3 has 19 residues. This CDR3 reads CTSSQGLAGALLRTGELFF. DNA of the CDR3: TGCACCAGCAGCCAGGGACTAGCGGGAGCTCTTTTGAGAACCGGGGAGCTGTTTTTT.

J is TRBJ2-1 and V is TRBV4-2, with TRBD1 matching over 9 bases. V was pared by 0 bases and J by 7 bases, with 13 bases of the junction left unmatched. The CDR3 is made up of 18 amino acids. In germline, CDR1 is LGHNA, CDR2 YNFKEQ. The CDR3 spells CASSQDGRLGQGWNEQFF. The CDR3, as DNA: TGTGCCAGCAGCCAAGATGGAAGGCTGGGACAGGGTTGGAATGAGCAGTTCTTC.

V is TRBV27 and J is TRBJ1-4; D may be TRBD1 (6 bases). Trimming cost V 7 bases and J 8 bases, with 20 bases left between them. In germline, CDR1 is MNHEY, CDR2 SMNVEV (reference sequence). There are 15 residues in the CDR3. CDR3 in DNA: TGTGCCAGCACCTCTTTGGGGGGGCTCGGGGAAAAACTGTTTTTT. Amino acids: CASTSLGGLGEKLFF.

This chain joins TRBV25-1 and TRBJ1-3, with D unresolved. Trimming removed 6 bases from V and 0 bases from J, with 9 bases in between. The CDR3 sequence is 14 residues long. In germline, CDR1 is MGHDK, CDR2 SYGVNS. Here the CDR3 DNA reads TGTGCCAGCAGGGACGGGAGCTCTGGAAACACCATATATTTT. This sequence encodes CASRDGSSGNTIYF.

This clone was picked up a small number of times. The CDR3: CASSWDRGSTEAFF. The CDR3 region has the DNA TGTGCCAGCAGTTGGGACAGGGGTAGCACTGAAGCTTTCTTT. The chain is built from TRBV6-1 and TRBJ1-1; 10 bases line up with TRBD1. The J segment lost 4 bases and the V segment lost 5 bases, leaving 4 bases of the junction unmatched. Germline V gene lookup returns CDR1 MNHNS and CDR2 SASEGT. The CDR3 sequence is 14 residues long.